This entry features one TCR beta chain sequence. Its antigen is currently unknown. Profiled with immunoSEQ multiplex PCR; TCRdb holds only in-frame clones, not every one. The sample contains 35,000 to 45,000 clones, around 81% of which appear only once. V shed 6 bases, J shed 0 bases, and the junction held 5 bases outside the gene matches. Per germline, CDR1 ENHRY and CDR2 SYGVKD. There are 17 residues in the CDR3. The sample originates from a study of T cells in localized non-small cell lung cancer. Whole-study results and caveats: Adjacent lung exhibited a median of about 50 among the 100 most abundant tumor clones. Only one tumor region was sequenced, so heterogeneity remains possible. Tumor showed lower T cell clonality than uninvolved adjacent lung, where it was highest.

This chain uses TRBV10-3 with TRBJ2-2, with 12 bases lining up with TRBD1. This specimen was peripheral blood mononuclear cells, taken before any cancer treatment. This clonotype originated in a male donor aged 60 or older with stage II lung adenocarcinoma. Written as DNA, the CDR3 is TGTGCCATCAGCCCGGGACAGGGGGCCTCGAACACCGGGGAGCTGTTTTTT. Protein: CAISPGQGASNTGELFF.